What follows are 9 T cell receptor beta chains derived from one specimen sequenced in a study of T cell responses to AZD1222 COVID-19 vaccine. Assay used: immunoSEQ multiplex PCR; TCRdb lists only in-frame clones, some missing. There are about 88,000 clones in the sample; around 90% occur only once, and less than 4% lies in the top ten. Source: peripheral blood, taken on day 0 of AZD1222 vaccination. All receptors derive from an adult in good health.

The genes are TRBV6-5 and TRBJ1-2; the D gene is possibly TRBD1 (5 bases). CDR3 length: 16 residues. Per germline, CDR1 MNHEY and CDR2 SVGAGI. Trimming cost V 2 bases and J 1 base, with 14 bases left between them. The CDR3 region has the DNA TGTGCCAGCAGTTACGACAGACACTGGAATAACTATGGCTACACCTTC. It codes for CASSYDRHWNNYGYTF.

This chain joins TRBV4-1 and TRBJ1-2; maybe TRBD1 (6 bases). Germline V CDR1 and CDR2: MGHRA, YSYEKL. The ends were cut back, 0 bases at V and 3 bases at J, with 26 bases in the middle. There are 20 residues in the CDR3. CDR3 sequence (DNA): TGCGCCAGCAGCCAAGAAATCGGGTATATGAAGGGGACATCTTACTATGGCTACACCTTC. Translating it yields CASSQEIGYMKGTSYYGYTF.

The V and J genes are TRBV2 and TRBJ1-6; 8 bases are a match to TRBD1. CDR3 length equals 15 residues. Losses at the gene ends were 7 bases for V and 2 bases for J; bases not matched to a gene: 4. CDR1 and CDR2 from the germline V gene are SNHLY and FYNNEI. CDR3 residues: CASTQGGAYNSPLHF. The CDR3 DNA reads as TGTGCCAGCACACAGGGGGGAGCCTATAATTCACCCCTCCACTTT.

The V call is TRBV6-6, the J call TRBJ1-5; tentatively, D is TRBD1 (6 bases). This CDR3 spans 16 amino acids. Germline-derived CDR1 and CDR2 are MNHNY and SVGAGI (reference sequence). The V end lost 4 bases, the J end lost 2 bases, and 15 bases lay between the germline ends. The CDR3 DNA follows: TGTGCCAGCAGTTTATGGGGGGCATCAGGCAATCAGCCCCAGCATTTT. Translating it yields CASSLWGASGNQPQHF.

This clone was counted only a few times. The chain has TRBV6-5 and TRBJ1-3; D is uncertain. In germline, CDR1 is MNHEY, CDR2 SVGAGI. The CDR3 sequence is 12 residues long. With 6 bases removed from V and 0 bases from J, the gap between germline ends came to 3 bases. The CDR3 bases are TGTGCCAGCAGCCCCTCTGGAAACACCATATATTTT. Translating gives CASSPSGNTIYF.

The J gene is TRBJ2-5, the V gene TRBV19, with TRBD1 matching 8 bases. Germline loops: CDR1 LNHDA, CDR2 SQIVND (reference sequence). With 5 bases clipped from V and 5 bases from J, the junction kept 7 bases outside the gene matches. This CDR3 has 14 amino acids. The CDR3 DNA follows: TGTGCCAGTAGTCTTCTACAGGGGGAGGAGACCCAGTACTTC. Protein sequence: CASSLLQGEETQYF.

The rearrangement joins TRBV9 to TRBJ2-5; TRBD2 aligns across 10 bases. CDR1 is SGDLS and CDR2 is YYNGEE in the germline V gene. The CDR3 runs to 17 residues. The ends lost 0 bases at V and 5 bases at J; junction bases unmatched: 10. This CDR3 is CASSVGAAGGPRETQYF. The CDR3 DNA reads TGTGCCAGCAGCGTAGGGGCAGCGGGGGGGCCTAGGGAGACCCAGTACTTC.

CDR3 sequence (DNA): TGTGCCAGCTCACGGGAAGTGAACACTGAAGCTTTCTTT. Protein sequence: CASSREVNTEAFF. The chain employs TRBV18 and TRBJ1-1; no clear D gene. Trimming shortened V by 4 bases and J by 0 bases, and 6 bases separated the two germline ends. Germline-derived CDR1 and CDR2 are KGHSH and LQKENI. The CDR3 sequence is 13 residues long.

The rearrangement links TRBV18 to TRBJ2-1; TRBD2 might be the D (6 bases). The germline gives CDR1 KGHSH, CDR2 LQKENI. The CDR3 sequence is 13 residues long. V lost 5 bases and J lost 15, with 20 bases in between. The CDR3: CASSTQGGAVPFF. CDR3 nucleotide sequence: TGTGCCAGCTCAACGCAGGGAGGAGCGGTTCCGTTCTTC.